This TCR beta chain emerged from a study of radiotherapy plus CTLA-4 blockade in lung cancer. Study-level information: There were objective responses in roughly 18% of patients, and around 31% had disease control. Findings and caveats of the study: Expansion in blood of tumor-derived TCR clones was seen after radiotherapy plus ipilimumab.

Profiled with immunoSEQ multiplex PCR; TCRdb holds only in-frame clones, not every one. There are about 73,000 clones in the sample; about nine tenths occur only once, and 35% to 45% lies in the top ten. Comments on this clone: Antigen: not known.

Germline V gene lookup returns CDR1 MGHRA and CDR2 YSYEKL. Trimming cost V 3 bases and J 8 bases; bases outside gene matches: 10. The CDR3 runs 15 residues. Those patients who had chemo-refractory metastatic non-small-cell lung cancer were given focal radiation along with CTLA-4 blockade through ipilimumab. The clonotype was recovered from a human donor with non-small cell lung cancer that progressed on radiotherapy plus ipilimumab. The sequenced sample was peripheral blood, obtained from a patient treated with radiotherapy plus ipilimumab. This sequence joins TRBV4-1 and TRBJ2-1; 7 bases align to TRBD2. DNA of the CDR3: TGCGCCAGCAGCCACTCCGGGACTAAGGGAGATGAGCAGTTCTTC. Its translation is CASSHSGTKGDEQFF.